This paragraph reports one TCR beta chain. This clonotype has a handful of counts. Its target antigen remains unknown. The input lacks base qualities; no much larger clone sits a single base away. The time point label, read with the paper, signifies: newly diagnosed GD, antithyroid drugs for less than 3 months. RNA was extracted from PBMCs in TRIzol for both TCR sequencing and RNA sequencing. The diagnosis of Graves' disease was made according to American Thyroid Association guidelines. Patients were recruited from an endocrinology department in Xi'an, China. Each patient gave around 9.2 milliliters of peripheral blood, collected in an EDTA anticoagulant tube. Ficoll Paque Plus density gradient separation was used to isolate PBMCs, and no further T cell sorting was performed. An Agilent 2100 Bioanalyzer and agarose gel were used to assess RNA quality, and a NanoDrop 2000 was used to measure RNA concentration.

Trimming takes 6 bases off V and 9 bases off J; junction bases not matched to a gene: 7. Measured from the cysteine to the phenylalanine, the CDR3 is 13 residues long. Only the CDR3 DNA is retained, 39 bases long and in frame from the first base. The germline V gene specifies KGHDR as CDR1 and SFDVKD as CDR2. The data belong to a study of regulatory T cells in long-lasting Graves disease (dated by TCRdb to the early 2020s). Regarding the complete study: In the newly diagnosed Graves' disease group, patients had been taking antithyroid drugs for less than 3 months. A total of approximately 35 samples underwent TCR sequencing: about 13 from persistent and around 20 from newly diagnosed Graves' disease patients. Peripheral blood TCR sequencing and RNA sequencing compared persistent Graves' disease patients with newly diagnosed Graves' disease patients. The study was registered as a clinical trial and conducted in China. What the study reported, not specific to this receptor: The study examined only peripheral blood because the primary lesion, thyroid tissue, could not be accessed. More public clonotypes were shared among persistent patients (more than 2,500) than among newly diagnosed patients (roughly 1,000). Sequencing and analysis were restricted to the TCR beta chain. The small sample size was acknowledged by the authors as a limitation that may reduce accuracy. Persistent Graves' disease patients showed lower TCR Shannon entropy and fewer highly expanded clones than newly diagnosed patients, suggesting clonal expansion. TRBV28, TRBJ1-2 and TRBJ2-5 were preferentially used in persistent disease, while TRBV20-1 and TRBJ2-1 were favored in newly diagnosed disease.

The library was built by means of multiplex PCR. These reads were obtained on an Illumina HiSeq 4000. TCR beta libraries were built with iRepertoire HTBI primers and Arm-PCR amplification of CDR3 regions. Gel purification was performed on PCR products prior to sequencing. Per the source publication's procedure: Gene usage analysis of CDR3 amino acid clonotypes used the 50 to 70 TRBV and 14 to 15 TRBJ segments found across samples. COPE and FqMerger were used to merge the filtered high-quality paired reads into contigs. BLAST was used to align contigs to the IMGT TRBV, TRBD and TRBJ reference genes, and CDR3 was defined following IMGT. Any clonotype with a frequency above 0.1% was counted as a highly expanded clone. Repertoire diversity was measured by Shannon entropy, and V-J evenness by the Gini coefficient. Public clonotypes were defined as clonotypes shared by more than one individual. TCRdb redid the processing of the public reads, applying fastp at Q25 and MiXCR, and retained in-frame beta chains. Entries are consolidated by CDR3 protein sequence, retaining the most common genes and DNA. TCRdb's processing, not the authors' own work, is the source of the V and J calls. Here the sample has roughly 560,000 distinct CDR3 sequences; approximately 12% occur a single time. The ten largest clones capture about 8.3% of the sample.

These data also featured in a second study, about T cells in Graves' hyperthyroidism and ophthalmopathy. Per the second study: Graves' hyperthyroidism was defined as stable when no progression to ophthalmopathy occurred over 18 months of follow-up. The hyperthyroidism patients were between 18 and 65 years old and newly diagnosed, with a disease duration of less than 2 months. The study excluded patients with uncontrolled infections, other autoimmune diseases, pregnancy or lactation. Diagnoses were established on the basis of clinical symptoms, serum thyroxine and TRAb, thyroid ultrasound, and orbital computed tomography. For the first round of RT-PCR on the TCR CDR3, the HTBI primer set was used together with the Qiagen OneStep RT-PCR kit. Most expanded thyroid clonotypes (frequency above 0.001) were also detected in blood, a finding suggesting that blood repertoires may reflect thyroid immune responses. A 13 V-J signature model separated ophthalmopathy from stable hyperthyroidism, with approximately 87% sensitivity and 81.08% specificity in cross-validation and 80%/75% in testing. During validation, the model predicted progression to ophthalmopathy a median of around six months ahead of onset, with just under 71% sensitivity and roughly 72% specificity. A discovery cohort of about a hundred patients, about 40 with Graves' ophthalmopathy and approximately 55 with stable Graves' hyperthyroidism, was used to find distinguishing TCR V-J signatures. Whether ophthalmopathy could be predicted prospectively was tested in an independent validation cohort made up of roughly 20 hyperthyroidism patients plus 17 patients who later progressed to ophthalmopathy. The 100 or so discovery patients were randomly split 7:3 into training and test sets. In addition, the study compared T-cell repertoires in thyroid tissue and in blood from roughly six Graves' hyperthyroidism patients. Once sampling was done, hyperthyroidism patients were given methimazole at a starting dose of 30 mg daily, whereas ophthalmopathy patients were given high-dose intravenous methylprednisolone. Libraries were constructed in a second round of multiplex PCR, after which size selection and purification were carried out. Sequencing of the libraries was done on an Illumina HiSeq2000 using paired-end 100 bp reads. SOAPnuke was used to process the raw data, removing reads that contained adapters or uncalled bases, had a mean Phred below 15, or lacked an exact match to the constant primer or identifier. High-quality paired reads were merged using COPE v1.2.5, and each unique nucleotide sequence was defined as a clonotype. Clonotypes were aligned to IMGT TRBV, TRBD and TRBJ reference segments using MiTCR v1.1. Analysis was restricted to V-J combinations with a frequency above 0.0001, which covered roughly 99% of repertoires. A TCS score was defined as the ratio between F50 (clonal expansion) and ExV (chaos), using BLOSUM62-based TCRdist between CDR3 peptides within each V-J. Welch's t-statistics and random forest reduced roughly 540 V-J features to about 12, which were used in a naive Bayes classifier (R e1071). Sample size was not statistically predetermined, and blinding of investigators to group allocation was not performed. The paper describes TCR Vbeta CDR3 sequencing of roughly 130 peripheral blood samples, made up of roughly 45 ophthalmopathy patients, roughly 80 hyperthyroidism patients and 17 progressor patients.

The chain uses TRBV24-1 and TRBJ2-1; the central 7 bases match TRBD2. This sequence was found in a woman aged 30 to 39 with Graves disease. Donor details come from another sample of the same person, matched by shared clones. Material: peripheral blood mononuclear cells (PBMCs), obtained at new diagnosis, from a patient treated with antithyroid drugs. The CDR3 protein: CATSRTSWGEQFF. The DNA sequence is as follows: TGTGCCACCAGTCGGACTAGTTGGGGTGAGCAGTTCTTC.